A selection of T cell receptor beta chains follows, all from one sample in a study of T cells in Graves' hyperthyroidism and ophthalmopathy. MiXCR, applied by TCRdb to the multiplex PCR reads, yields one record per CDR3 protein. Among approximately 530,000 distinct CDR3 sequences listed, less than 20% were seen once. The sequencing input was blood. The receptors here all came from a man aged 40-50 years with Graves' ophthalmopathy. The CDR3 runs from the conserved cysteine through the conserved F or W. The D gene is left open where the match is weak. For some rows the clone size is stated as once, few or many, or as a class when expanded; others skip it.

len,j_gene,v_gene,d_gene,abundance,CDR3nt,CDR3aa
13,TRBJ2-3,TRBV7-2,.,many,TGTGCCAGCAGCTTAGTATTCGGAGATACGCAGTATTTT,CASSLVFGDTQYF
16,TRBJ2-2,TRBV7-6,TRBD1,.,TGTGCCAGCAGTTCATGGACAGGGGCCGGCACCGGGGAGCTGTTTTTT,CASSSWTGAGTGELFF
17,TRBJ2-1,TRBV6-1,TRBD2,many,TGTGCCAGCAGTCACCCCGGACTAGCGGGAGGAATAGGTGAGCAGTTCTTC,CASSHPGLAGGIGEQFF
15,TRBJ1-6,TRBV7-8,.,.,TGTGCCAGCAGCCTCGATCGGGCATGGAATTCACCCCTCCACTTT,CASSLDRAWNSPLHF
14,TRBJ1-5,TRBV28,.,few,TGTGCCAGCAGACGGTCCCAACCTAATCAGCCCCAGCATTTT,CASRRSQPNQPQHF
13,TRBJ1-1,TRBV29-1,.,few,TGCAGCGTATTAGAGTGGATGAACACTGAAGCTTTCTTT,CSVLEWMNTEAFF
15,TRBJ2-5,TRBV27,.,few,TGTGCCAGCAGTTTTTCCCCCTCTTCGGGGGAGACCCAGTACTTC,CASSFSPSSGETQYF
14,TRBJ2-5,TRBV20-1,TRBD2,few,TGCAGTGCTAGAGACCCTAGCGGGAGTGAGACCCAGTACTTC,CSARDPSGSETQYF
16,TRBJ1-2,TRBV7-2,.,few,TGTGCCAGCAGCCCAAACTCCGTATCCGGGAGGGATGGCTACACCTTC,CASSPNSVSGRDGYTF
14,TRBJ1-1,TRBV6-6,.,.,TGTGCCAGCAGTTACTCTCCAAAGAACACTGAAGCTTTCTTT,CASSYSPKNTEAFF
13,TRBJ1-1,TRBV6-1,TRBD1,.,TGTGCCAGCAGTACCCGGACAGGGCATGAAGCTTTCTTT,CASSTRTGHEAFF
16,TRBJ1-2,TRBV28,.,many,TGTGCCAGCAGTTTGGCCTTCTCCGGGGTCGGCCGAGGCTACACCTTC,CASSLAFSGVGRGYTF
15,TRBJ1-1,TRBV5-1,.,many,TGCGCCAGCAGGAACGGGGCCTTAGGTGACACTGAAGCTTTCTTT,CASRNGALGDTEAFF
16,TRBJ2-5,TRBV28,TRBD2,.,TGTGCCAGCAGTTTATCCAGCGGGAGTTGGCAAGAGACCCAGTACTTC,CASSLSSGSWQETQYF
16,TRBJ2-5,TRBV13,.,many,TGTGCCAGCAGCCTCACTCCGATGGGCTCTCAAGAGACCCAGTACTTC,CASSLTPMGSQETQYF
14,TRBJ2-2,TRBV15,.,.,TGTGCCACGTTACGGGGCCCGAACACCGGGGAGCTGTTTTTT,CATLRGPNTGELFF
17,TRBJ2-7,TRBV6-1,TRBD1,.,TGTGCCAGCAGTCTAAGGGCCATCGACAGGGGGACGGAGGAGCAGTACTTC,CASSLRAIDRGTEEQYF
15,TRBJ2-5,TRBV27,TRBD2,.,TGTGCCAGCAGACTACTAGCGGGAGATGAGGAGACCCAGTACTTC,CASRLLAGDEETQYF
16,TRBJ2-1,TRBV7-3,TRBD1,few,TGTGCCAGCAGCCGCCGTGGGACAGGGGCTTCCGATGAGCAGTTCTTC,CASSRRGTGASDEQFF
13,TRBJ1-1,TRBV12-3/TRBV12-4,.,many,TGTGCCAGCAGTTTACTGGATTCGGCTGAAGCTTTCTTT,CASSLLDSAEAFF
12,TRBJ1-5,TRBV28,.,.,TGTGCCAGCACCATCGACATTCAGCCCCAGCATTTT,CASTIDIQPQHF
17,TRBJ2-7,TRBV4-2,TRBD2,.,TGTGCCAGCAGCCAAGATGGGGGACTAGCGGGAGAATACGAGCAGTACTTC,CASSQDGGLAGEYEQYF
15,TRBJ2-7,TRBV30,.,many,TGTGCCTGGAGTTTGGGGGTGTTAGCGTCCTACGAGCAGTACTTC,CAWSLGVLASYEQYF
14,TRBJ1-6,TRBV27,.,.,TGTGCCAGCAGTTCCTCCATTGGGGTATTCCCCCTCCACTTT,CASSSSIGVFPLHF
16,TRBJ1-5,TRBV6-1,TRBD1,.,TGTGCCAGCAGTGAAGAAGGCAGGGGGATCAATCAGCCCCAGCATTTT,CASSEEGRGINQPQHF
14,TRBJ2-7,TRBV4-3,.,few,TGCGCCAGCAGCCAAGATCTCTCCTCCTACGAGCAGTACTTC,CASSQDLSSYEQYF
16,TRBJ1-3,TRBV7-2,.,.,TGTGCCAGCAGCTCCCTCCCTGGAGGGTCAGGAAACACCATATATTTT,CASSSLPGGSGNTIYF
19,TRBJ2-5,TRBV3-1,.,.,TGTGCCAGCAGCCAAGATCTAGGGGCAGAGGGAGGTTCTTTTGGGACCCAGTACTTC,CASSQDLGAEGGSFGTQYF
15,TRBJ2-3,TRBV2,TRBD1,.,TGTGCCAGCAGCCCCGGGACAGGGAGGTTGGATACGCAGTATTTT,CASSPGTGRLDTQYF
14,TRBJ2-5,TRBV20-1,.,.,TGCAGTGCTAGAGATCTGGCGGGCCAAGAGACCCAGTACTTC,CSARDLAGQETQYF
15,TRBJ1-2,TRBV10-3,.,few,TGTGCCATCAGGGTGGAGGACGGAGCTAACTATGGCTACACCTTC,CAIRVEDGANYGYTF
13,TRBJ2-7,TRBV3-1,.,many,TGTGCCAGCAGCCAAGATTGGGGCCACGAGCAGTACTTC,CASSQDWGHEQYF
14,TRBJ2-3,TRBV5-1,TRBD1,many,TGCGCCAGCGGAAAGGGGGCGAGCGCAGATACGCAGTATTTT,CASGKGASADTQYF
15,TRBJ2-3,TRBV3-1,.,few,TGTGCCAGCAGCCAAGGGGGGGGCATCACAGATACGCAGTATTTT,CASSQGGGITDTQYF
17,TRBJ2-5,TRBV4-1,TRBD2,.,TGCGCCAGCAGCCAAGATAAACTAGCGGGATCTAAAGAGACCCAGTACTTC,CASSQDKLAGSKETQYF
15,TRBJ1-4,TRBV6-1,.,.,TGTGCCAGCAGTCCGGGCTCCACGGGGGATGAAAAACTGTTTTTT,CASSPGSTGDEKLFF
18,TRBJ2-3,TRBV12-3/TRBV12-4,.,many,TGTGCCAGCAGTTTACAGGGGACTCGGGGACAATTTCCAGATACGCAGTATTTT,CASSLQGTRGQFPDTQYF
12,TRBJ2-7,TRBV20-1,.,.,TGCAGTGCTAGAGGGGACAACTACGAGCAGTACTTC,CSARGDNYEQYF
12,TRBJ2-1,TRBV15,.,.,TGTGCCACCAGCATAGATAGAGGTGAGCAGTTCTTC,CATSIDRGEQFF
15,TRBJ1-1,TRBV3-1,.,once,TGTGCCAGCAGTGAAGGCGCAGGGTATGGCACTGAAGCTTTCTTT,CASSEGAGYGTEAFF
13,TRBJ2-7,TRBV7-9,.,few,TGTGCCAGCGGAAGAGGAATTCCCTACGAGCAGTACTTC,CASGRGIPYEQYF
15,TRBJ2-3,TRBV9,.,many,TGTGCCAGCAGCGTACTGACGGGGGGCACAGATACGCAGTATTTT,CASSVLTGGTDTQYF
14,TRBJ1-2,TRBV20-1,.,many,TGCAGTGCTGAAGGGGAGCGTACGGTCTATGGCTACACCTTC,CSAEGERTVYGYTF
18,TRBJ2-5,TRBV3-1,.,many,TGTGCCAGCAGCCAACCCATCAGCACCCAGGGGAATGAAGAGACCCAGTACTTC,CASSQPISTQGNEETQYF
13,TRBJ2-5,TRBV2,.,many,TGTGCCAGCAGTTCTTCAGGGACGGAGACCCAGTACTTC,CASSSSGTETQYF
15,TRBJ1-1,TRBV20-1,.,many,TGCAGTGCTAGAGACTTTTACAGATCGAACACTGAAGCTTTCTTT,CSARDFYRSNTEAFF
15,TRBJ2-1,TRBV28,TRBD1,.,TGTGCCAGCAGAACCCCCCGGACAGGGATAGGAGAGCAGTTCTTC,CASRTPRTGIGEQFF
21,TRBJ1-3,TRBV11-2,TRBD1,.,TGTGCCAGCAGCTCAACTCGCCGGGACAGGGAAGAGGGGAGCTCTGGAAACACCATATATTTT,CASSSTRRDREEGSSGNTIYF
15,TRBJ2-3,TRBV27,TRBD2,many,TGTGCCAGCAGTTTGAGGGGACTAGTGACAGATACGCAGTATTTT,CASSLRGLVTDTQYF
14,TRBJ2-1,TRBV28,TRBD1,few,TGTGCCAGCCTCAGGGGGTTTCGGGGCAATGAGCAGTTCTTC,CASLRGFRGNEQFF
14,TRBJ2-2,TRBV20-1,TRBD2,few,TGCAGTGCTTTAGCGGGAGCGAGCACCGGGGAGCTGTTTTTT,CSALAGASTGELFF